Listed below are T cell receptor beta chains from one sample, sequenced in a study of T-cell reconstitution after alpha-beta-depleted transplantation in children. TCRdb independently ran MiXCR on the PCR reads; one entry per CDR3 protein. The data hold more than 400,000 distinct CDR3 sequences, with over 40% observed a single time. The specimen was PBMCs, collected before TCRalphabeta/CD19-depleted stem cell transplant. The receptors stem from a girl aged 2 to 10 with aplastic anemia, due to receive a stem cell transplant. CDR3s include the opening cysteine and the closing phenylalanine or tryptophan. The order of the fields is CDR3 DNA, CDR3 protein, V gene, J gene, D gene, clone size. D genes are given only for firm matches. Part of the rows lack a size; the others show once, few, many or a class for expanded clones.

DNA: TGCGCCAGCAGCCCCCTGGACAGTGGAGGGTCACCCCTCCACTTT
CDR3: CASSPLDSGGSPLHF
V: TRBV4-3
J: TRBJ1-6
D: .
size: many

DNA: TGCAGTGCTAGAGATCCCGACAGGGGATGGGAGACCCAGTACTTC
CDR3: CSARDPDRGWETQYF
V: TRBV20-1
J: TRBJ2-5
D: TRBD1
size: once

DNA: TGCGCCAGCAGCTTGTCTGGGGGCGATGGCTACACCTTC
CDR3: CASSLSGGDGYTF
V: TRBV5-1
J: TRBJ1-2
D: .
size: .

DNA: TGTGCCAGCCGAAGTAGCGGCCAAGAGACCCAGTACTTC
CDR3: CASRSSGQETQYF
V: TRBV6-1
J: TRBJ2-5
D: .
size: few

DNA: TGCAGTGCTAGGTCGCCGGGACAATTCCTCTATGGCTACACCTTC
CDR3: CSARSPGQFLYGYTF
V: TRBV20-1
J: TRBJ1-2
D: .
size: .

DNA: TGTGCCAGCAGTTTCCCCAGGGGGGGGGAGACTGAAGCTTTCTTT
CDR3: CASSFPRGGETEAFF
V: TRBV28
J: TRBJ1-1
D: TRBD1
size: many

DNA: TGCAGTGCCCAGCCTATACTAGCGGGAGGCAAAGATACGCAGTATTTT
CDR3: CSAQPILAGGKDTQYF
V: TRBV20-1
J: TRBJ2-3
D: TRBD2
size: few

DNA: TGTGCCAGCAGCTTAGTAGGGACTGCTCCGTCCGAGCAGTACTTC
CDR3: CASSLVGTAPSEQYF
V: TRBV11-2
J: TRBJ2-7
D: .
size: .

DNA: TGTGCCAGCAGGGCTAGCGGGAGAGACCAGTTCTTC
CDR3: CASRASGRDQFF
V: TRBV12-3/TRBV12-4
J: TRBJ2-1
D: TRBD2
size: .

DNA: TGTGCCAGCAGCCGGCGGCGGCAGGGGGCCACAGAAGCTTTCTTT
CDR3: CASSRRRQGATEAFF
V: TRBV5-6
J: TRBJ1-1
D: TRBD1
size: .

DNA: TGTGCCAGCAGCCAAGAAGACAGGGGGCGCGATGGCTACACCTTC
CDR3: CASSQEDRGRDGYTF
V: TRBV4-2
J: TRBJ1-2
D: TRBD1
size: once

DNA: TGTGCCAGCAGTTTAGGGAGGCCTAGCTCCTACGAGCAGTACTTC
CDR3: CASSLGRPSSYEQYF
V: TRBV12-3/TRBV12-4
J: TRBJ2-7
D: .
size: once

DNA: TGCAGCGTGAGGGGGGGCCGGGGCGCCGGGGAGCTGTTTTTT
CDR3: CSVRGGRGAGELFF
V: TRBV29-1
J: TRBJ2-2
D: .
size: .

DNA: TGTGCCAGCAGTCCTTTCATAGAGACTAGCGCCAGGACCGGGGAGCTGTTTTTT
CDR3: CASSPFIETSARTGELFF
V: TRBV21-1
J: TRBJ2-2
D: .
size: .

DNA: TGCAGTGCTAGTGGCGGGGGCCTGAGCACAGATACGCAGTATTTT
CDR3: CSASGGGLSTDTQYF
V: TRBV20-1
J: TRBJ2-3
D: .
size: .

DNA: TGCAGCGTTGAAGCCCGGGGAGTAGGGACCGGGGAGCTGTTTTTT
CDR3: CSVEARGVGTGELFF
V: TRBV29-1
J: TRBJ2-2
D: .
size: .

DNA: TGCGCCAGCAGCTGGGACAGGGAGGATGGCTACACCTTC
CDR3: CASSWDREDGYTF
V: TRBV5-1
J: TRBJ1-2
D: TRBD1
size: .

DNA: TGCAGTGCTAGGGCCCAGGGAAGCACAGATACGCAGTATTTT
CDR3: CSARAQGSTDTQYF
V: TRBV20-1
J: TRBJ2-3
D: .
size: .

DNA: TGTGCCACCAGCAGATTGCCGGGGGCAGGGAAAACAGATACGCAGTATTTT
CDR3: CATSRLPGAGKTDTQYF
V: TRBV15
J: TRBJ2-3
D: .
size: .

DNA: TGCGCCAGCAGTGAGCCGCTAGCGGGGCCCTCCTACAATGAGCAGTTCTTC
CDR3: CASSEPLAGPSYNEQFF
V: TRBV10-2
J: TRBJ2-1
D: TRBD2
size: .

DNA: TGTGCCAGCAGGCCACCGAAGGGGGGTCACGAGCAGTACTTC
CDR3: CASRPPKGGHEQYF
V: TRBV12-3/TRBV12-4
J: TRBJ2-7
D: .
size: few

DNA: TGTGCCAGCAGCGCGGGACAGAACAATGAGCAGTTCTTC
CDR3: CASSAGQNNEQFF
V: TRBV7-6
J: TRBJ2-1
D: .
size: .

DNA: TGTGCCAGCAGCTTGGGAAGGGGTCCTTCCTACGAGCAGTACTTC
CDR3: CASSLGRGPSYEQYF
V: TRBV11-3
J: TRBJ2-7
D: .
size: .

DNA: TGTGCCAGCAGGGCGGACAGATTGGGGCCCGGCTACACCTTC
CDR3: CASRADRLGPGYTF
V: TRBV6-1
J: TRBJ1-2
D: .
size: many

DNA: TGCAGTGCCACGAAGGGGGACTCCACAGATACGCAGTATTTT
CDR3: CSATKGDSTDTQYF
V: TRBV20-1
J: TRBJ2-3
D: .
size: .

DNA: TGTGCCAGCGAGTTTGGGGGACAGGGAGAGACTGAAGCTTTCTTT
CDR3: CASEFGGQGETEAFF
V: TRBV28
J: TRBJ1-1
D: TRBD1
size: .

DNA: TGTGCCAGCACAACTCAAGCGAATGAGCAGTTCTTC
CDR3: CASTTQANEQFF
V: TRBV12-3/TRBV12-4
J: TRBJ2-1
D: .
size: many

DNA: TGCGCCAGCAGCCTGAAAGGGCCCACATACGAGCAGTACTTC
CDR3: CASSLKGPTYEQYF
V: TRBV4-1
J: TRBJ2-7
D: .
size: once

DNA: TGTGCCAGCAGCGTATCTAGCGGCACAGATACGCAGTATTTT
CDR3: CASSVSSGTDTQYF
V: TRBV7-2
J: TRBJ2-3
D: .
size: many

DNA: TGTGCCAGCAGTTTCGGGACAGCTTACAATGAGCAGTTCTTC
CDR3: CASSFGTAYNEQFF
V: TRBV12-3/TRBV12-4
J: TRBJ2-1
D: TRBD1
size: many

DNA: TGTGCCAGCAGCTTGGGACTAGCGTCGGGGAATGAGCAGTTCTTC
CDR3: CASSLGLASGNEQFF
V: TRBV7-3
J: TRBJ2-1
D: TRBD2
size: few

DNA: TGTGCCAGCACCGTCCTAGCGAAGGAAAACATTCAGTACTTC
CDR3: CASTVLAKENIQYF
V: TRBV12-3/TRBV12-4
J: TRBJ2-4
D: .
size: many

DNA: TGCAGTGCTAGACCCGGGAGGGCCGGCTCAGATACGCAGTATTTT
CDR3: CSARPGRAGSDTQYF
V: TRBV20-1
J: TRBJ2-3
D: TRBD2
size: .

DNA: TGCGCCAGCAGTGAGCGAACGGGAGGGCCTGGGGAGACCCAGTACTTC
CDR3: CASSERTGGPGETQYF
V: TRBV10-2
J: TRBJ2-5
D: TRBD2
size: many

DNA: TGCAGCGTCGCCTCTTTTCGGGGGAAGGGGACCAACACTGAAGCTTTCTTT
CDR3: CSVASFRGKGTNTEAFF
V: TRBV29-1
J: TRBJ1-1
D: .
size: .

DNA: TGTGCCAGCAGCTTAGATGCTTCCAGGGACGAGCAGTACTTC
CDR3: CASSLDASRDEQYF
V: TRBV7-2
J: TRBJ2-7
D: .
size: .

DNA: TGTGCCAGCAGTTCCGGGGCCGTGACCCAGTACTTC
CDR3: CASSSGAVTQYF
V: TRBV7-6
J: TRBJ2-5
D: .
size: .

DNA: TGTGCCAGCACGGTCCGAGTGAACCCACAAGAGACCCAGTACTTC
CDR3: CASTVRVNPQETQYF
V: TRBV6-1
J: TRBJ2-5
D: .
size: .

DNA: TGCAGTGCTCCGGTTCTGGGGGATGGCTACACCTTC
CDR3: CSAPVLGDGYTF
V: TRBV20-1
J: TRBJ1-2
D: .
size: .

DNA: TGCAGTGCTAGCACCGCAGAGACCCAGTACTTC
CDR3: CSASTAETQYF
V: TRBV20-1
J: TRBJ2-5
D: .
size: many

DNA: TGTGCCATCAGGGAGGACACTACCTATGGTAATGAGCAGTTCTTC
CDR3: CAIREDTTYGNEQFF
V: TRBV10-3
J: TRBJ2-1
D: .
size: .

DNA: TGTGCCAGCAGCTTACGGGGACTCCGGGATACGCAGTATTTT
CDR3: CASSLRGLRDTQYF
V: TRBV7-7
J: TRBJ2-3
D: .
size: .

DNA: TGTGCCAGCAGCCCTACTAGGGGAGGGTCCTACAATGAGCAGTTCTTC
CDR3: CASSPTRGGSYNEQFF
V: TRBV11-1
J: TRBJ2-1
D: TRBD2
size: .

DNA: TGTGCCAGCAGCTTTAGCGGGAGTACATACAATGAGCAGTTCTTC
CDR3: CASSFSGSTYNEQFF
V: TRBV7-2
J: TRBJ2-1
D: TRBD2
size: many

DNA: TGTGCCAGCTCACCTAGGGGACAGGGCCGGACCTTC
CDR3: CASSPRGQGRTF
V: TRBV18
J: TRBJ1-2
D: TRBD1
size: few

DNA: TGTGCCACCAGCAGGCGCCGAGAGGCCATCGGCTATGGCGACACCTTC
CDR3: CATSRRREAIGYGDTF
V: TRBV15
J: TRBJ1-2
D: .
size: once

DNA: TGTGCCAGCAGTTTAACTAGCGGGAGGGCAGATACGCAGTATTTT
CDR3: CASSLTSGRADTQYF
V: TRBV12-3/TRBV12-4
J: TRBJ2-3
D: TRBD2
size: many

DNA: TGTGCCAGCAGTTCCGGGCTAGCGGGAGGGCCGTTTGGACTGGATACGCAGTATTTT
CDR3: CASSSGLAGGPFGLDTQYF
V: TRBV12-3/TRBV12-4
J: TRBJ2-3
D: TRBD2
size: many